This passage covers 2 T cell receptor beta chains from one sample sequenced in a study of radiotherapy plus CTLA-4 blockade in lung cancer. TCRdb's copy holds only in-frame clones and misses some; the assay was immunoSEQ multiplex PCR. The table shows approximately 100,000 clones, with over 65% occurring only once. This specimen was peripheral blood, taken from a patient treated with radiotherapy plus ipilimumab. These receptor sequences come from a human donor with non-small cell lung cancer that progressed on radiotherapy plus ipilimumab. Some clones in this sample may be carry-over from other donors' samples.

The chain links TRBV19 to TRBJ1-6; weak D call: TRBD1 (5 bases). Germline lookup yields CDR1 LNHDA and CDR2 SQIVND (reference sequence). The V and J ends lost 5 bases and 10 bases respectively, with 15 bases between them. The CDR3 is made up of 14 amino acids. The CDR3 DNA is TGTGCCAGTAGTTCACGTGGGGGGGAGTCACCCCTCCACTTT. Translated: CASSSRGGESPLHF.

The chain has TRBV7-2 and TRBJ1-1; no clear D. This CDR3 region has 14 residues. Trimming pared 3 bases from V and 2 bases from J, leaving 10 bases between. Per germline, CDR1 SGHTA and CDR2 FQGNSA. The CDR3 nucleotides read TGTGCCAGCAGCTTGTACAGTTTAAACACTGAAGCTTTCTTT. It codes for CASSLYSLNTEAFF.